The rows below give T cell receptor beta chains drawn from one sample of a study of blood T cell repertoires in COVID-19. The table came from immunoSEQ multiplex PCR; TCRdb's copy has only in-frame clones and leaves some out. The data show 90,000 or so clones, with about 85% seen just once and more than 3% held by the top ten. Sequencing was carried out using peripheral blood. These receptors all stem from a man aged 55 to 70 with acute or convalescent COVID-19. The CDR3 runs from the conserved cysteine through the conserved F or W. The D gene is left open where the match is weak. Size is omitted from some rows. Given values are once, few, many or a class for expanded clones.

TRBJ1-1,TRBV7-9,.,.,TGTGCCAGCAGCCCCCGAGTGTCGCCGAACACTGAAGCTTTCTTT,CASSPRVSPNTEAFF
TRBJ1-2,TRBV7-9,.,.,TGTGCCAGCAGTCCGTATGGCTACACCTTC,CASSPYGYTF
TRBJ2-5,TRBV11-2,TRBD2,.,TGTGGCAGCAGCTTTTCCGCGACTAGCGGGAGGGAGACCCAGTACTTC,CGSSFSATSGRETQYF
TRBJ1-5,TRBV11-2,.,.,TGTGCCAGCAGCTTAGAGTCAGGGGCTCAGCCCCAGCATTTT,CASSLESGAQPQHF
TRBJ1-1,TRBV5-8,TRBD1,.,TGTGCCAGCAGCTTGGATGGGACAGGGCGTCTGAACACTGAAGCTTTCTTT,CASSLDGTGRLNTEAFF
TRBJ2-5,TRBV2,.,.,TGTGCCAGCAGTATCCCTACTAGCTACGGAGAGACCCAGTACTTC,CASSIPTSYGETQYF
TRBJ2-5,TRBV9,TRBD2,.,TGTGCCAGCAGCGATGGGACTAGCGGGGGGGCCTACCAAGAGACCCAGTACTTC,CASSDGTSGGAYQETQYF
TRBJ1-5,TRBV3-1/TRBV3-2,.,.,TGTGCCAGCAGCCAAAGCAGGGTTATCAATCAGCCCCAGCATTTT,CASSQSRVINQPQHF
TRBJ1-1,TRBV13,.,.,TGTGCCAGCAGCTCCACCCGGGACACTGAAGCTTTCTTT,CASSSTRDTEAFF
TRBJ1-2,TRBV19,TRBD1,once,TGTGCCAGTAGGATGGATGGATCAGGGGGCCGGGGCTACACCTTC,CASRMDGSGGRGYTF
TRBJ1-1,TRBV3-1/TRBV3-2,TRBD1,.,TGTGCCAGCAGCTCCCGGGACAGGGAGAACACTGAAGCTTTCTTT,CASSSRDRENTEAFF
TRBJ1-3,TRBV2,.,.,TGTGCCAGCAAAGAGATAAACACCATATATTTT,CASKEINTIYF
TRBJ1-2,TRBV7-9,TRBD1,.,TGTGCCAGCAGCCAAACAGGGGGCTATGGCTACACCTTC,CASSQTGGYGYTF
TRBJ1-5,TRBV19,.,once,TGTGCCAGTAGTACCTCAGGGCTTTATAGCAATCAGCCCCAGCATTTT,CASSTSGLYSNQPQHF
TRBJ1-4,TRBV5-1,.,.,TGCGCCAGCAGCTTGGCCACGGGACTTAATGAAAAACTGTTTTTT,CASSLATGLNEKLFF
TRBJ2-7,TRBV14,.,.,TGTGCCAGCAGCCAGAACACCTACGAGCAGTACTTC,CASSQNTYEQYF
TRBJ1-1,TRBV4-3,.,once,TGCGCCAGCAGCCAAATTCAAGCGAGGGCTGAAGCTTTCTTT,CASSQIQARAEAFF
TRBJ2-3,TRBV7-2,.,.,TGTGCCAGCAGCCCACGCCAGAAACGGGGATACACAGATACGCAGTATTTT,CASSPRQKRGYTDTQYF
TRBJ2-1,TRBV9,.,.,TGTGCCAGCAGCGTTGGGGACATCGCCTACAATGAGCAGTTCTTC,CASSVGDIAYNEQFF
TRBJ2-7,TRBV7-2,.,.,TGTGCCAGCAGCAATGGGGCACGTCGCTCCTACGAGCAGTACTTC,CASSNGARRSYEQYF
TRBJ2-6,TRBV3-1/TRBV3-2,.,.,TGTGCCAGCAGCCATAGGAGGGCTGGGGCCAACGTCCTGACTTTC,CASSHRRAGANVLTF
TRBJ2-7,TRBV7-6,TRBD2,few,TGTGCCAGCAGCGCCGGACTAGCGGGACTATACGAGCAGTACTTC,CASSAGLAGLYEQYF
TRBJ2-5,TRBV5-1,TRBD2,.,TGCGCCAGCAGCGTTGCGACTAGCGGGACCGAGACCCAGTACTTC,CASSVATSGTETQYF
TRBJ2-3,TRBV24-1,TRBD2,.,TGTGCCACCAGTGATACCGGGACTGGGGGGGCAGATACGCAGTATTTT,CATSDTGTGGADTQYF
TRBJ2-1,TRBV10-2,TRBD1,.,TGCGCCAGCCACTCCGGGACAGGGACCTTTGATGAGCAGTTCTTC,CASHSGTGTFDEQFF
TRBJ2-7,TRBV7-8,TRBD2,.,TGTGCCAGCAGCTCCTTAGCGGGGGCCTCCTACGAGCAGTACTTC,CASSSLAGASYEQYF
TRBJ1-1,TRBV5-8,TRBD1,.,TGTGCCAGCAGCTTTGACAGGGGTACTGAAGCTTTCTTT,CASSFDRGTEAFF
TRBJ1-1,TRBV5-4,.,once,TGTGCCAGCAGCTTGGACATAATGAACACTGAAGCTTTCTTT,CASSLDIMNTEAFF
TRBJ1-6,TRBV27,.,.,TGTGCCAGCAGTCCCGACAGGCACTCGGTGTATAATTCACCCCTCCACTTT,CASSPDRHSVYNSPLHF
TRBJ1-5,TRBV11-3,.,.,TGTGCCAGCAGCTTGAAAGGGGAGGGTCAGCCCCAGCATTTT,CASSLKGEGQPQHF
TRBJ2-5,TRBV11-3,TRBD1,.,TGTGCCAGCAGCCCGACAGGGGAAGAGACCCAGTACTTC,CASSPTGEETQYF
TRBJ1-2,TRBV29-1,TRBD1,.,TGCAGCGTACGGACAGGGGACTCAGTTGGCTACACCTTC,CSVRTGDSVGYTF
TRBJ1-4,TRBV28,TRBD1,.,TGTGCCAGCTGTAACCTACTAGGACAGGCATACGAAAAACTGTTTTTT,CASCNLLGQAYEKLFF
TRBJ2-3,TRBV6-2/TRBV6-3,.,.,TGTGCCAGCAGTGCGGCTATATCAGATACGCAGTATTTT,CASSAAISDTQYF
TRBJ2-5,TRBV27,TRBD2,.,TGTGCCAGCAGTTTACCTCCGGGACTAGCGCAAGAGACCCAGTACTTC,CASSLPPGLAQETQYF
TRBJ1-5,TRBV2,.,.,TGTGCCAGCACCAGGGGAGAGGGCTCCAATCAGCCCCAGCATTTT,CASTRGEGSNQPQHF
TRBJ1-1,TRBV5-1,.,.,TGCGCCAGCAGCTTGGCCGTCGGACTCAACACTGAAGCTTTCTTT,CASSLAVGLNTEAFF
TRBJ1-5,TRBV6-4,TRBD1,.,TGTGCCAGCAGTGACTCAAACTGGACAGGGGAGGTGAGCAATCAGCCCCAGCATTTT,CASSDSNWTGEVSNQPQHF
TRBJ1-5,TRBV12-3/TRBV12-4,.,.,TGTGCCAGCAGTTTGCGTAGCAATCAGCCCCAGCATTTT,CASSLRSNQPQHF
TRBJ2-1,TRBV6-4,.,.,TGTGCCAGCAGTGACTCCGGTAGGGGGGGAGTCAATGAGCAGTTCTTC,CASSDSGRGGVNEQFF
TRBJ1-1,TRBV7-9,TRBD1,once,TGTGCCAGCAGCTTCGTGACAGGGTGGAAGAACACTGAAGCTTTCTTT,CASSFVTGWKNTEAFF
TRBJ2-7,TRBV10-3,.,.,TGTGCCATCAGGGTGGAGGGCGGGTACGAGCAGTACTTC,CAIRVEGGYEQYF
TRBJ2-4,TRBV9,.,.,TGTGCCAGCGGAGGAGGGATAGCCAAAAACATTCAGTACTTC,CASGGGIAKNIQYF
TRBJ1-2,TRBV12-3/TRBV12-4,.,.,TGTGCCAGCAGTTTAGCTGGGGGGTATGGCTACACCTTC,CASSLAGGYGYTF
TRBJ2-1,TRBV28,.,.,TGTGCCAGCATAACTGGCAATGAGCAGTTCTTC,CASITGNEQFF
TRBJ2-7,TRBV7-2,.,.,TGTGCCAGCAGCCCAGACTCATTCTACGAGCAGTACTTC,CASSPDSFYEQYF
TRBJ1-2,TRBV4-1,.,.,TGCGCCAGCCGCGGGGCGCAGGGCAGTTCGGCCTATGGCTACACCTTC,CASRGAQGSSAYGYTF
TRBJ1-2,TRBV7-9,.,.,TGTGCCAGCAGCTTACCAGGGTTGGGGGGCTACACCTTC,CASSLPGLGGYTF
TRBJ2-2,TRBV5-1,.,once,TGCGCCAGCAGCTTGGCCACTAGAACCGTGCGCACCGGGGAGCTGTTTTTT,CASSLATRTVRTGELFF
TRBJ1-1,TRBV6-2/TRBV6-3,.,once,TGTGCCAGCAGCCCACCCGGTACTGAAGCTTTCTTT,CASSPPGTEAFF
TRBJ1-2,TRBV4-2,.,many,TGTGCCAGCAGCCAAGATGGGGGGGATCCCTATGGCTACACCTTC,CASSQDGGDPYGYTF
TRBJ1-5,TRBV6-2/TRBV6-3,.,.,TGTGCCAGCAGTTATCAGGCGCCCCGGAGCAATCAGCCCCAGCATTTT,CASSYQAPRSNQPQHF
TRBJ2-7,TRBV30,.,.,TGTGCCTGGAGTGCCCACACCTACGAGCAGTACTTC,CAWSAHTYEQYF
TRBJ2-7,TRBV9,.,.,TGTGCCAGCAGCGGAGACAGTTTTGTCGAGCAGTACTTC,CASSGDSFVEQYF
TRBJ1-4,TRBV6-6,TRBD1,.,TGTGCCAGCAGAACACAGGGGGCATCTAATGAAAAACTGTTTTTT,CASRTQGASNEKLFF
TRBJ1-2,TRBV6-5,.,.,TGTGCCAGCAGTTACTCGGGGGACAAAGCTAACTATGGCTACACCTTC,CASSYSGDKANYGYTF